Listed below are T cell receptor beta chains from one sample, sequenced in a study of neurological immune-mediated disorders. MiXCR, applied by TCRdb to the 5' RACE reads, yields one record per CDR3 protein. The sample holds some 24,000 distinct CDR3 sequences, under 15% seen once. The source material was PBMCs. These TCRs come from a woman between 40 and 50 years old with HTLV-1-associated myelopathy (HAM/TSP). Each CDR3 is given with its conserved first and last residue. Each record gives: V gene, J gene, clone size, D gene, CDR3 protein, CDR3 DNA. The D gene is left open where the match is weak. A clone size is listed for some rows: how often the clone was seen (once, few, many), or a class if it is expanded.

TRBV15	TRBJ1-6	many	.	CATSRDYQGSPLHF	TGTGCCACCAGCAGAGATTATCAGGGTTCACCCCTCCACTTT
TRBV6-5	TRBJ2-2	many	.	CASSGGSGGPGDTGELFF	TGTGCCAGCAGTGGTGGGTCCGGGGGTCCGGGGGACACCGGGGAGCTGTTTTTT
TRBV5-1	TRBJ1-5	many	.	CASSLGQAGNQPQHF	TGCGCCAGCAGCTTGGGCCAGGCCGGCAATCAGCCCCAGCATTTT
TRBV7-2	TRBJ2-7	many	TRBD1	CASSSDRGYEQYF	TGTGCCAGCAGCTCAGACAGGGGATACGAGCAGTACTTC
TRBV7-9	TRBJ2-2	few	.	CASSRQAGASTGELFF	TGTGCCAGCAGTCGCCAGGCGGGGGCAAGCACCGGGGAGCTGTTTTTT
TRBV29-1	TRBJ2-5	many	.	CSAAGQFQETQYF	TGCAGCGCAGCGGGACAGTTCCAAGAGACCCAGTACTTC
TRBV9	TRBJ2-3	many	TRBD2	CASSPGTSGRAGGNTQYF	TGTGCCAGCAGCCCTGGGACTAGCGGGAGGGCCGGAGGAAATACGCAGTATTTT
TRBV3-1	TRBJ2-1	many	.	CASRLSLSSYNEQFF	TGTGCCAGCAGGTTAAGCCTGAGCTCCTACAATGAGCAGTTCTTC
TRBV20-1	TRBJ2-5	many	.	CSARDQKQQETQYF	TGCAGTGCTAGAGATCAAAAACAGCAAGAGACCCAGTACTTC
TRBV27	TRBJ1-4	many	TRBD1	CASRQGGLNEKLFF	TGTGCCAGCAGACAGGGGGGTCTAAATGAAAAACTGTTTTTT
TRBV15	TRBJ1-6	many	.	CATSRDTINSPLHF	TGTGCCACCAGCAGAGACACCATTAATTCACCCCTCCACTTT
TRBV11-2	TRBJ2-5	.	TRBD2	CASSSGTRDAETQYF	TGTGCCAGCAGCTCCGGGACTAGGGATGCTGAGACCCAGTACTTC
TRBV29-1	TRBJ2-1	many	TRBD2	CSAARLADNEQFF	TGCAGCGCCGCACGGCTAGCGGACAATGAGCAGTTCTTC
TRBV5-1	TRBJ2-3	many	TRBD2	CASSLLAGFTDTQYF	TGCGCCAGCAGCTTGTTAGCGGGGTTCACAGATACGCAGTATTTT
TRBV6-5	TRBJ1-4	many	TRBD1	CASSRDRRSEKLFF	TGTGCCAGCAGCCGGGACAGAAGGTCTGAAAAACTGTTTTTT
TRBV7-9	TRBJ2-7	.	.	CANSLGNLYEQYF	TGTGCCAACAGCTTAGGAAACCTCTACGAGCAGTACTTC
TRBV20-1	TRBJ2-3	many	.	CSAQVWGAAADTQYF	TGCAGTGCTCAGGTGTGGGGGGCCGCCGCAGATACGCAGTATTTT
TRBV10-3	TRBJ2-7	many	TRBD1	CAIRPGQGPYEQYF	TGTGCCATCAGACCCGGACAGGGGCCCTACGAGCAGTACTTC
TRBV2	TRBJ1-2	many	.	CASSEAPAATLPYGYTF	TGTGCCAGCAGTGAAGCGCCGGCAGCTACCCTACCCTATGGCTACACCTTC
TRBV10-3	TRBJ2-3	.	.	CAISEGTTTTQYF	TGTGCCATCAGTGAGGGAACCACAACTACGCAGTATTTT
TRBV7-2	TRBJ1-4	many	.	CASSRGQNEKLFF	TGTGCCAGCAGCCGGGGACAAAATGAAAAACTGTTTTTT
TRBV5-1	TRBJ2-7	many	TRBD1	CASSLGTAYYEQYF	TGCGCCAGCAGCTTAGGGACAGCCTACTACGAGCAGTACTTC
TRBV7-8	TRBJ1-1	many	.	CASSFTGSTEAFF	TGTGCCAGCAGCTTCACAGGGAGCACTGAAGCTTTCTTT
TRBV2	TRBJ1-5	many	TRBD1	CASSRDSNSNQPQHF	TGTGCCAGCAGTCGGGACAGCAATAGCAATCAGCCCCAGCATTTT
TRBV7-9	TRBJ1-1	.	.	CASSSGMGNTEAFF	TGTGCCAGCAGCTCAGGGATGGGGAACACTGAAGCTTTCTTT
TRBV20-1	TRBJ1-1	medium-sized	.	CSATEGTRGTEAFF	TGCAGTGCTACGGAGGGGACTCGGGGCACTGAAGCTTTCTTT
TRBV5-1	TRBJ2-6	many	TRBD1	CASSSGQGISGANVLTF	TGCGCCAGCAGCTCGGGACAGGGCATCTCTGGGGCCAACGTCCTGACTTTC
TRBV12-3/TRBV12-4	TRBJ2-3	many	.	CASSFTDTQYF	TGTGCCAGCAGTTTCACAGATACGCAGTATTTT
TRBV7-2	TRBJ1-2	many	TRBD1	CASSITGTGHYGYTF	TGTGCCAGCAGCATCACCGGGACAGGGCACTATGGCTACACCTTC
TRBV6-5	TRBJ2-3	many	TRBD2	CASRAGLGTDTQYF	TGTGCCAGCAGAGCGGGACTAGGCACAGATACGCAGTATTTT
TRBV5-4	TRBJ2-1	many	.	CASSLAFGAINEQFF	TGTGCCAGCAGCTTGGCGTTCGGGGCCATCAATGAGCAGTTCTTC
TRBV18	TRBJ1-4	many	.	CASHSGAGDEKLFF	TGTGCCAGCCACTCTGGGGCCGGAGATGAAAAACTGTTTTTT
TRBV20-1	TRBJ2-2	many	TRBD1	CSASNLDRGVLFF	TGCAGTGCTAGTAATCTGGACAGGGGGGTGTTGTTTTTT
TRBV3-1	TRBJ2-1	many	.	CASSQGQVPQFF	TGTGCCAGCAGCCAAGGACAGGTCCCGCAGTTCTTC
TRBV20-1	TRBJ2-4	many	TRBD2	CSARSGGGAKNIQYF	TGCAGTGCTAGATCTGGCGGGGGGGCCAAAAACATTCAGTACTTC
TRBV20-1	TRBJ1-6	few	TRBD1	CSARDLQGAGSPLHF	TGCAGTGCTAGAGATCTACAGGGGGCAGGTTCACCCCTCCACTTT
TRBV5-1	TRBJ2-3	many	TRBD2	CASSPRLAGGGIRTDTQYF	TGCGCCAGCAGCCCCCGACTAGCGGGGGGGGGAATACGCACAGATACGCAGTATTTT
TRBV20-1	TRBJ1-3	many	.	CSASLGPARGNTIYF	TGCAGTGCTAGTTTGGGACCTGCACGAGGGAACACCATATATTTT
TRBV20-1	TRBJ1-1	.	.	CSARVHRDGTKAFF	TGCAGTGCTAGAGTTCACAGGGATGGCACTAAAGCTTTCTTT
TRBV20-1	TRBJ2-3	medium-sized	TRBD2	CSPQGGLATDTQYF	TGCAGTCCCCAGGGAGGGCTAGCAACCGATACGCAGTATTTT
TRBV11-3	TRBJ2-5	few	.	CASSLLWGETQYF	TGTGCCAGCAGCTTGCTATGGGGAGAGACCCAGTACTTC
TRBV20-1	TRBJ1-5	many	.	CSASRQGPYSNQPQHF	TGCAGTGCTAGTAGGCAGGGCCCTTATAGCAATCAGCCCCAGCATTTT
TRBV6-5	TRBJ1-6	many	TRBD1	CASRKLRQGYNSPLHF	TGTGCCAGCAGAAAACTCCGACAGGGCTATAATTCACCCCTCCACTTT
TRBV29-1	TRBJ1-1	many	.	CSVPGGVEAFF	TGCAGCGTCCCGGGGGGGGTTGAAGCTTTCTTT
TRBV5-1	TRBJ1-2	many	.	CASSLADSSGYTF	TGCGCCAGCAGCTTGGCCGACAGCTCGGGCTACACCTTC
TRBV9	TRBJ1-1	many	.	CASSVNKNTEAFF	TGTGCCAGCAGCGTAAATAAGAACACTGAAGCTTTCTTT
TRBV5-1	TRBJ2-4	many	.	CASSFSHDLAKNIQYF	TGCGCCAGCAGCTTCTCCCATGACCTGGCCAAAAACATTCAGTACTTC
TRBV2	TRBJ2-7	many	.	CASSEARDTDYEQYF	TGTGCCAGCAGTGAAGCTCGGGACACCGACTACGAGCAGTACTTC
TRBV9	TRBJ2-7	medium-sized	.	CASSVDRSSYEQYF	TGTGCCAGCAGCGTAGACAGGAGCTCCTACGAGCAGTACTTC
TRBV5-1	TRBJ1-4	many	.	CASSLGTKTEKLFF	TGCGCCAGCAGCTTGGGCACGAAGACAGAAAAACTGTTTTTT
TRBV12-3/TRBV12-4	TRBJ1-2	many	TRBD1	CASSFWDRGDGYTF	TGTGCCAGCAGTTTTTGGGACAGGGGCGATGGCTACACCTTC
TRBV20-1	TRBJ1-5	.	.	CSARDEAGYSNQPQHF	TGCAGTGCTAGAGATGAGGCAGGGTATAGCAATCAGCCCCAGCATTTT
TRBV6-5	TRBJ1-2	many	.	CASSSQGGYGYTF	TGTGCCAGCAGTTCACAGGGAGGCTATGGCTACACCTTC
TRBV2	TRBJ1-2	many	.	CASSRESLPSPSYTF	TGTGCCAGCAGCAGGGAATCACTTCCCTCCCCTTCCTACACCTTC